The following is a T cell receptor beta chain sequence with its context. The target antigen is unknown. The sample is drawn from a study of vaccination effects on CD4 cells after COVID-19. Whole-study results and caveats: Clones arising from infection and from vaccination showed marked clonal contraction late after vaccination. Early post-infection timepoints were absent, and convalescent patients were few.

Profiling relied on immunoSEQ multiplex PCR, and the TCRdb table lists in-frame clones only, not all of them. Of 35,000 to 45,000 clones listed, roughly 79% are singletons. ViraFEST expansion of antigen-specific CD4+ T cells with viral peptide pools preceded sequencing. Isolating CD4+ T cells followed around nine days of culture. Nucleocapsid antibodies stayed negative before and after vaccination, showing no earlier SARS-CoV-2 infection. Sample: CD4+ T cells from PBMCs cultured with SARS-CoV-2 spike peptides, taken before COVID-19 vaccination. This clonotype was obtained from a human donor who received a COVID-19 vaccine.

CDR3 nucleotide sequence: TGTGCCAGTGCGGGACAGCCTACCGGGGAGCTGTTTTTT. Its translation is CASAGQPTGELFF. V usage is TRBV9 and J usage is TRBJ2-2; maybe TRBD1 (7 bases). Trimming removed 8 bases from V and 5 bases from J, with 13 bases in between. There are 13 residues in the CDR3. Germline CDR1 reads SGDLS; CDR2 reads YYNGEE.